These 3 T cell receptor beta chains share one sample of origin, sequenced in a study of T cells in Graves' hyperthyroidism and ophthalmopathy. TCR beta CDR3 sequences were amplified from RNA transcripts. The HTBI primer set drove a first-round RT-PCR of the TCR CDR3. TCRdb re-called the multiplex PCR reads with MiXCR, one entry per CDR3 protein. The sample holds about 290,000 distinct CDR3 sequences, roughly 15% seen once. Sequences were obtained from blood. Source of these receptors: a young woman with Graves' hyperthyroidism that later progressed to Graves' ophthalmopathy.

Only a few counts were recorded for this clonotype. The rearrangement uses TRBV6-1 and TRBJ1-4; D remains ambiguous. Germline values: CDR1 MNHNS, CDR2 SASEGT. Trimming took 6 bases from V and 0 from J, leaving 11 bases between them. The CDR3 sequence is 15 residues long. The CDR3 bases are TGTGCCAGCAGGAAAGGTTGGGCAACTAATGAAAAACTGTTTTTT. This gives the protein CASRKGWATNEKLFF.

This clonotype was observed many times. CDR3 loop: CASSPGLLADNYNEQFF. The CDR3 DNA follows: TGCGCCAGCAGCCCGGGACTCCTAGCGGATAACTACAATGAGCAGTTCTTC. This sequence joins TRBV5-1 and TRBJ2-1; 7 nucleotides agree with TRBD2. This CDR3 comprises 17 residues. Germline CDR1 SGHRS, CDR2 YFSETQ. J lost 3 bases, V lost 4 bases, and 13 bases had no gene match.

In its sample, this clonotype was seen many times. The gene calls are TRBV9 and TRBJ2-6; D not resolved. The CDR3 extends over 14 amino acids. Between the trimmed V and J ends, which lost 4 bases and 0 bases, there was a span of 5 bases. CDR1 and CDR2 from the germline V gene are SGDLS and YYNGEE. CDR3 in amino acids: CASSYSSGANVLTF. CDR3 coding DNA: TGTGCCAGCAGCTATAGCTCTGGGGCCAACGTCCTGACTTTC. Complete variable domain (other parts from reference TRBV9 and TRBJ2-6): DSGVTQTPKHLITATGQRVTLRCSPRSGDLSVYWYQQSLDQGLQFLIQYYNGEERAKGNILERFSAQQFPDLHSELNLSSLELGDSALYFCASSYSSGANVLTFGAGSRLTVL.